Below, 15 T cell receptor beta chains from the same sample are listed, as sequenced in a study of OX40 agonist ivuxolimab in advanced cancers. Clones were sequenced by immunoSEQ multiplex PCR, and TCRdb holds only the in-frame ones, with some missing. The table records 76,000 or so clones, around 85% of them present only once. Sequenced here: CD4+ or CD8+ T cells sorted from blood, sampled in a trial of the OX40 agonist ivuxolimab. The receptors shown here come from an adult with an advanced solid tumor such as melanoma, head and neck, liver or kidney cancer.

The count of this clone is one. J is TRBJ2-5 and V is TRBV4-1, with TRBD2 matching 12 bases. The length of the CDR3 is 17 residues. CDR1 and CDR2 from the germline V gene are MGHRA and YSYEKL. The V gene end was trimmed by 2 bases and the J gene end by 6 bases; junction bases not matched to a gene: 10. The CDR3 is CASSQTLLAGGLKTQYF. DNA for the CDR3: TGCGCCAGCAGCCAAACGTTACTAGCGGGGGGTCTGAAGACCCAGTACTTC.

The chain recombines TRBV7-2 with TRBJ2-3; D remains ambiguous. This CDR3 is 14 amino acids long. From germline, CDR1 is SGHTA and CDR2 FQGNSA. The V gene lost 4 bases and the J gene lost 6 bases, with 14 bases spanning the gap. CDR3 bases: TGTGCCAGCAGCTCTTCGGCGTCTGCTGATACGCAGTATTTT. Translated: CASSSSASADTQYF.

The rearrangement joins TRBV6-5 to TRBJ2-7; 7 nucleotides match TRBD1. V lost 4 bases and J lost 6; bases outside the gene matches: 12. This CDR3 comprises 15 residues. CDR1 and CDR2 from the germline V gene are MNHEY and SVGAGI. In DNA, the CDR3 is TGTGCCAGCAGTTCCGGACAGGCCTACCGCGGCGAGCAGTACTTC. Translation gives CASSSGQAYRGEQYF.

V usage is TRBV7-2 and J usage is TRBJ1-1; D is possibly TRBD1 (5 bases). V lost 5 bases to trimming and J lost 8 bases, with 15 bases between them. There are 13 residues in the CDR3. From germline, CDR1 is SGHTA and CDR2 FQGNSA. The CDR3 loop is CASSPQYRQEAFF. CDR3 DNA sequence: TGTGCCAGCAGCCCTCAGTACAGGCAGGAAGCTTTCTTT.

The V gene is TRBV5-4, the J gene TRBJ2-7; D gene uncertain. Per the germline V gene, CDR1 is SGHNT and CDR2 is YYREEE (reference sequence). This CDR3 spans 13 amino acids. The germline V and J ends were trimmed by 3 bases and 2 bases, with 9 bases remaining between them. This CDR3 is CASSSRETYEQYF. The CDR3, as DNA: TGTGCCAGCAGCTCCCGAGAGACCTACGAGCAGTACTTC.

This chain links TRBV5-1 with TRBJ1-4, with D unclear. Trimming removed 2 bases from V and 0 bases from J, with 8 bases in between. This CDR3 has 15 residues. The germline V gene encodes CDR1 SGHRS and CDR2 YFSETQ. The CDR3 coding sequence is TGCGCCAGCAGCTTAGGTCTTGCAACTAATGAAAAACTGTTTTTT. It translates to CASSLGLATNEKLFF. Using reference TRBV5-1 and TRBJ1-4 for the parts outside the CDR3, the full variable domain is KAGVTQTPRYLIKTRGQQVTLSCSPISGHRSVSWYQQTPGQGLQFLFEYFSETQRNKGNFPGRFSGRQFSNSRSEMNVSTLELGDSALYLCASSLGLATNEKLFFGSGTQLSVL.

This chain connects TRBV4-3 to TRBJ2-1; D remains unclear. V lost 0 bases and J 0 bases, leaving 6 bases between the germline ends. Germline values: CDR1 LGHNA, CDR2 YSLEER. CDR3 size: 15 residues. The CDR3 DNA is TGCGCCAGCAGCCAAGAGACCGGCTCCTACAATGAGCAGTTCTTC. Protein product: CASSQETGSYNEQFF.

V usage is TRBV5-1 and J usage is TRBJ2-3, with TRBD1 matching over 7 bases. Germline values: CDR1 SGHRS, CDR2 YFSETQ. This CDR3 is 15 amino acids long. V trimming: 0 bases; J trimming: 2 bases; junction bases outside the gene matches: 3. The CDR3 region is CASSLGQGLTDTQYF. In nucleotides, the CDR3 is TGCGCCAGCAGCTTGGGACAGGGCCTCACAGATACGCAGTATTTT.

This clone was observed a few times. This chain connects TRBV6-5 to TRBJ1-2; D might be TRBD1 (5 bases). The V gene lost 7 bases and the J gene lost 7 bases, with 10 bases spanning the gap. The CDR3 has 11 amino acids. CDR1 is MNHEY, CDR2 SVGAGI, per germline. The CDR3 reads CASKRGGGYTF. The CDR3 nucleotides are TGTGCCAGCAAACGGGGCGGTGGCTACACCTTC.

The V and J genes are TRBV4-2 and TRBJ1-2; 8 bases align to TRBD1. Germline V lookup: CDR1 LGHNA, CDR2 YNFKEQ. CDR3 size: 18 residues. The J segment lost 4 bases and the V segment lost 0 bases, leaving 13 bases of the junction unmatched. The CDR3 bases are TGTGCCAGCAGCCAAGATACGGACAGGGAAGTTCGGGGCTATGGCTACACCTTC. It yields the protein CASSQDTDREVRGYGYTF.

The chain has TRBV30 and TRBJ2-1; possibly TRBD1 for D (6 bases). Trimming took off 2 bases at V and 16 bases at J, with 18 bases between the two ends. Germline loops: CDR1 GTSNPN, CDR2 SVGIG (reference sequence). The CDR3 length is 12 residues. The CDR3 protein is CAWSRGVIQGFF. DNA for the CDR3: TGTGCCTGGAGTCGCGGAGTTATACAGGGATTCTTC.

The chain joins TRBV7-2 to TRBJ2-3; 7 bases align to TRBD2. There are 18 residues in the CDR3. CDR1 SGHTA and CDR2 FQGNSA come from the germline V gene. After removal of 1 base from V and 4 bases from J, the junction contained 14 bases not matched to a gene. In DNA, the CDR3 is TGTGCCAGCAGCTTAGTTTATTCAGCGGGGTATGGCCCAGATACGCAGTATTTT. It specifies CASSLVYSAGYGPDTQYF.

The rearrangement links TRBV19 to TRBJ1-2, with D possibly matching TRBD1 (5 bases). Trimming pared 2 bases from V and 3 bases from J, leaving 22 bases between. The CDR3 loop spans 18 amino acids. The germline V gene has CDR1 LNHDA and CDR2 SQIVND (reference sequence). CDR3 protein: CASSILSRATLSDYGYTF. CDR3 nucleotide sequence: TGTGCCAGTAGTATATTATCCAGGGCGACTTTATCTGACTATGGCTACACCTTC.

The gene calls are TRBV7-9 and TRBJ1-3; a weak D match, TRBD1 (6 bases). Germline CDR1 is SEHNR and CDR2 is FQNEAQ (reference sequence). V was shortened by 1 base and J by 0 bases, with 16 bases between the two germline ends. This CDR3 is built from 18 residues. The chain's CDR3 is CASSLVWDKRFSGNTIYF. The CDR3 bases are TGTGCCAGCAGCTTAGTTTGGGACAAGCGGTTCTCTGGAAACACCATATATTTT.

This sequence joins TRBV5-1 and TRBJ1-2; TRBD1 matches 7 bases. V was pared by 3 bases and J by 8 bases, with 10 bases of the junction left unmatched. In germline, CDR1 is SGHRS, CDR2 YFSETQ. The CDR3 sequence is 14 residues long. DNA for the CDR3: TGCGCCAGCAGCTGGGAAACACAGGGGTACGGCTACACCTTC. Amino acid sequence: CASSWETQGYGYTF.